The source of this TCR beta chain is a study of blood T cell repertoires in COVID-19. Whole-study context: Samples came from the United States, Italy and Spain, spanning acute and convalescent COVID-19.

The CDR3 is made up of 15 amino acids. CDR1 and CDR2 from the germline V gene are MNHEY and SVGEGT. The J segment lost 5 bases and the V segment lost 5 bases, leaving 6 bases of the junction unmatched. As originally analysed: Reference gene primer amplification in the assay estimated nucleated cell counts. Generated by immunoSEQ multiplex PCR, the TCRdb table keeps only in-frame clones and is missing some. The DNA gave D and trimming, while V, J and clone size come from that table. The data show about 240,000 clones, approximately 83% seen once. The sample taken for sequencing was PBMCs or T cells enriched from blood (not recorded which). V is TRBV6-2 or TRBV6-3 and J is TRBJ2-2; 9 bases align to TRBD2. The TCR sequence derives from a woman between 35 and 50 years old with acute COVID-19. CDR3: CASSVSGRDTGELFF. CDR3 in DNA: TGTGCCAGCAGTGTTAGCGGGAGAGATACCGGGGAGCTGTTTTTT.